This T cell receptor (beta chain) comes out of a study of shared clonotypes between healthy human individuals (dated by TCRdb to the early 2020s). For the study in its entirety: The cohort comprised a couple of women and a few men aged 18 to 49 years. Per donor, three plates each were used for CD4 naive and CD4 memory, two for CD8 naive, and one for CD8 memory. Blood TCR repertoires of five healthy adults were deeply sequenced to estimate repertoire size and the extent of clonotype sharing between individuals. To increase sequencing depth and limit assay-specific biases, different laboratories used diverse techniques to prepare libraries and sequence TCR repertoires. Per donor, leukapheresis produced somewhere between about 0.94 and 10 billion PBMCs.

Broader findings and caveats from the paper: Because the study included a small number of donors, the genetic and exposure-history diversity represented was limited. Estimated clonotype richness was generally larger for naive than for memory subsets. Sampling was restricted to blood, and TCR repertoires in tissues likely differ from the TCR repertoires found in blood. When a few donors were compared, the shared fraction of clonotypes was around 5.1% for naive CD4, more than 3% for naive CD8, roughly 2.5% for memory CD4, and about 0.36% for memory CD8. Pairwise subsampling led to the expectation that sequencing depth would affect the degree of clonotype sharing among donors. Even with the large sequencing depth, rarefaction of the sorted-subset datasets indicated that sequencing was incomplete. Compared with non-shared clonotypes, clonotypes shared by all four sorted-subset donors had higher generation probabilities.

Using the deep immunoSEQ assay, TCR CDR3 regions were amplified from genomic DNA by multiplex PCR. Extracted genomic DNA from each cell subset was spread evenly across all wells of several immunoSEQ 96-well plates, with each plate serving as a replicate. For sorted subsets, each replicate PCR was loaded with approximately 200 ng genomic DNA, equivalent to 32,000 or so T cell genomes. Purified libraries were measured with a Qubit 3.0 fluorometer, size-checked on a Bioanalyzer 2100, and measured again with the KAPA Library Quantification kit. Each immunoSEQ 96-well plate was sequenced on its own single-read 150-cycle Illumina NextSeq 550 flow cell. The original methods were these. Because the immunoSEQ output included only junctional sequences and no quality scores, the filtering could not be the same as the filtering used for full-length reads. To assign V/J genes and CDR3, sequences were annotated using PyIR, a Python wrapper for IgBLAST v1.9, with IMGT germline references. Any read was removed if the V/J assignment was weak (E-value above 1e-6), the CDR3 was missing, or the read contained stop codons, out-of-frame junctions, or ambiguous translated residues. V3J clonotypes were defined by identical inferred V gene, J gene, and CDR3 amino acid sequence. To compute the percentage overlap between repertoires, the number of shared unique clonotypes was divided by the size of the smaller repertoire. RTK rarefaction, the Chao1 estimator, and Recon v2.1 estimates of unobserved clonotypes were used to assess repertoire richness. Generation probabilities for all TCRbeta clonotypes obtained by the gDNA method from a few donors were computed using OLGA. TCRdb took over this immuneACCESS table, retaining in-frame rearrangements with V and J assigned. Such tables are incomplete; in checked studies, under half of the missing clones stem from an unresolved V gene, and the remainder is unexplained. V, J and clone size are taken as reported in that table, and D and trimming were inferred from the DNA itself. The sample yields a few million clones; around 94% were counted once. The ten largest account for about 0.13% of the sample.

As regards this clone: The antigen this receptor binds is unknown. The sample holds no much larger clone one base away, and base qualities are not on file.

Healthy HIV-negative adults with no recently reported acute infections or vaccinations were included as donors. Every donor was a Caucasian adult residing in Nashville, Tennessee, USA. CD4+ T cells were enriched by magnetic negative selection; naive cells were then positively selected on CD45RA, and the negative fraction formed the memory subset. Blood was obtained by leukapheresis, after which PBMCs were separated by Ficoll-Histopaque density gradient centrifugation and cryopreserved in liquid nitrogen vapor phase. Analytical flow cytometry was used to check the purity and quantity of every magnetically sorted T cell population. Genomic DNA was isolated from each sorted fraction and quantified by UV absorbance on a Nanodrop 2000c. The CDR3, from cysteine to phenylalanine, totals 17 residues. Left in the record is the CDR3 DNA by itself, 51 bases read in frame from the first base. Sequences SGHTA (CDR1) and FQGNSA (CDR2) are obtained from the germline V gene. V gives up 4 bases and J gives up 5 bases, and the segment between their germline ends measures 23 bases.

The sequence links TRBV7-2 to TRBJ2-5; TRBD1 is perhaps the D gene, given 5 matching bases. The receptor was isolated from a man between 18 and 29 years old in good health. Sequenced material: naive CD4+ T cells sorted from blood. In the paper's terms, the cell subset or site label means: CD45RA+ positively selected. The DNA sequence is given as TGTGCCAGCAGCTCATATTACCCGAGCAGGGAATTGGAGACCCAGTACTTC. This encodes CASSSYYPSRELETQYF.